This record covers a single T cell receptor (beta chain). This specimen belongs to a study of blood T cell repertoires in COVID-19. In the study overall: Italy, Spain and the United States were the sources of the convalescent and acute COVID-19 samples. PBMCs, B-cell-depleted T cells, or T cells were the source of the cDNA or gDNA that made up the material.

This CDR3 has 14 residues. Germline assignment: CDR1 SEHNR and CDR2 FQNEAQ (reference sequence). Trimming cost V 11 bases and J 2 bases; bases outside gene matches: 8. Source study methods: Reference gene primer amplification gave estimated nucleated cell counts. Using immunoSEQ multiplex PCR, the repertoire was profiled, and TCRdb retains in-frame clones only, with some absent. The D gene and trimming were derived from the DNA, and the V and J assignments and clone size from that table. The table lists 90,000 to 150,000 clones, roughly nine tenths of them singletons, with around 30% in the top ten. Sequenced sample: peripheral blood. The TCR sequence derives from a man between 65 and 85 years old with active or convalescent COVID-19. The chain employs TRBV7-9 and TRBJ2-5; 10 bases are a match to TRBD2. The CDR3 bases are TGTGCCGCCCGAAGGACTAGCGGACAAGAGACCCAGTACTTC. Its translation is CAARRTSGQETQYF. Combining the CDR3 with reference TRBV7-9 and TRBJ2-5 gives the whole variable domain DTGVSQNPRHKITKRGQNVTFRCDPISEHNRLYWYRQTLGQGPEFLTYFQNEAQLEKSRLLSDRFSAERPKGSFSTLEIQRTEQGDSAMYLCAARRTSGQETQYFGPGTRLLVL.